The T cell receptor beta chain described here comes from a study of Tregs in tolerant kidney transplant recipients. Looking at the study overall: Donor B cells were activated around 11 days on CD40L-expressing 3T3 cells. CD4+CD25+CD127- cells came from approximately three-day belatacept mixed lymphocyte reactions, some with approximately five-day graft donor restimulation. Antibodies separated recipient from donor cells.

This clone was seen more than once but under ten times. Its antigen is undetermined. Method: immunoSEQ multiplex PCR; TCRdb's copy keeps in-frame clones and lacks some. The sample yields fewer than 3,500 clones, around two fifths seen once. The CDR3 totals 16 residues. Germline V gene lookup returns CDR1 SGHTA and CDR2 FQGNSA. The ends were cut back, 2 bases at V and 4 bases at J, with 18 bases in the middle. Study-level points and caveats: Findings come from small patient numbers and require larger validation.

The V gene is TRBV7-2, the J gene TRBJ2-7; either TRBD1 or TRBD2 may supply D (6 bases each). Sequenced material: Tregs from blood grown in culture. This clonotype was obtained from a human donor in good health. The CDR3, as DNA: TGTGCCAGCAGCTTACAAGGTGCAAGGGGGGCATACGAGCAGTACTTC. This gives the protein CASSLQGARGAYEQYF.